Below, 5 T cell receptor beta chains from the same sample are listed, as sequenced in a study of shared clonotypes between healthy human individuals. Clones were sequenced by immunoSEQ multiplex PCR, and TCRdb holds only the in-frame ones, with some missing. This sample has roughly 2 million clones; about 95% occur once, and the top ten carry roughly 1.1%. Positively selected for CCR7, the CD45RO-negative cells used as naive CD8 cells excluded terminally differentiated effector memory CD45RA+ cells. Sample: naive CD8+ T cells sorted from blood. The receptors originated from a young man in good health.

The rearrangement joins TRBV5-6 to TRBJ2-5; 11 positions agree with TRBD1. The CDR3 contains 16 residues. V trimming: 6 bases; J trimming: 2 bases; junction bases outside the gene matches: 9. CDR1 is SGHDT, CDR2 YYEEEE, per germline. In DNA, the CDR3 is TGTGCCAGCATCTCGACCCGGGACAGGGGGCAAGAGACCCAGTACTTC. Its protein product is CASISTRDRGQETQYF.

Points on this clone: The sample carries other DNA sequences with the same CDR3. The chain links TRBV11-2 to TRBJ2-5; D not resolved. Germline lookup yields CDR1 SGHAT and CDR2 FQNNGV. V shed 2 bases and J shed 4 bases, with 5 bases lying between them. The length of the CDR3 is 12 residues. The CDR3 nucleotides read TGTGCCAGCAGCTTAATGGGAGAGACCCAGTACTTC. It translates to CASSLMGETQYF.

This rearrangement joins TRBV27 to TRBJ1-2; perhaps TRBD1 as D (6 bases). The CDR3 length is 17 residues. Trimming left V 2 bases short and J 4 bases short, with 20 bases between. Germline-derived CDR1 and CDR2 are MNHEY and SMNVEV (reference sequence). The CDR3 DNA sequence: TGTGCCAGCAGTTTAAAGGGGGGGACTAAGGGATTCTATGGCTACACCTTC. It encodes CASSLKGGTKGFYGYTF.

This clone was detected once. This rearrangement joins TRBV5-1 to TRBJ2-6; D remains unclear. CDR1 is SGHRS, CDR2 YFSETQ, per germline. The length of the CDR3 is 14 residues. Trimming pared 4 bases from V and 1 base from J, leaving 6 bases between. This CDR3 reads CASSRSSGANVLTF. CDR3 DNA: TGCGCCAGCAGCCGTTCATCTGGGGCCAACGTCCTGACTTTC.

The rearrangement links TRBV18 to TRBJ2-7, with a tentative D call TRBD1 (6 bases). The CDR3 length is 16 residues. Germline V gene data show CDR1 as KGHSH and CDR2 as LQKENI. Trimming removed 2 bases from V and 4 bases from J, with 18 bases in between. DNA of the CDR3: TGTGCCAGCTCACCATTATTGGGGCAGGGGCGGTACGAGCAGTACTTC. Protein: CASSPLLGQGRYEQYF.